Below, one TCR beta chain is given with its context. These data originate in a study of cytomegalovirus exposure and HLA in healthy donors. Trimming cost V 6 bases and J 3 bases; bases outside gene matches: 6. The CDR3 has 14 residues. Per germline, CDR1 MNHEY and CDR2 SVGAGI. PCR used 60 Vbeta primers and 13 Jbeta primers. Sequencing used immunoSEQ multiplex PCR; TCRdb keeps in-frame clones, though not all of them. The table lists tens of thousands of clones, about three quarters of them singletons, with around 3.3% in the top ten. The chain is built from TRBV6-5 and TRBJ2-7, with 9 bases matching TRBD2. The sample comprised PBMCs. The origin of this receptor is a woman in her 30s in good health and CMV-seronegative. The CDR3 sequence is CASSRGLAFYEQYF. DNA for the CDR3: TGTGCCAGCAGCCGCGGACTAGCGTTCTACGAGCAGTACTTC.